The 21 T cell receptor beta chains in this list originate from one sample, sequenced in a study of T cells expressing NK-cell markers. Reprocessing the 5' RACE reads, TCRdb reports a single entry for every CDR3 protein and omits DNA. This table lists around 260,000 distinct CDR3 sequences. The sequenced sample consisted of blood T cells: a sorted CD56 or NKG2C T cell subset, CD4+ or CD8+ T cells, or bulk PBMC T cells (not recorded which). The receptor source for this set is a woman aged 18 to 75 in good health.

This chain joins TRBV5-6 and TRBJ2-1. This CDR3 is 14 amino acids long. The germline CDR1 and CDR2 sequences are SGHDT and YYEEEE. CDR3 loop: CASSLRGRNNEQFF. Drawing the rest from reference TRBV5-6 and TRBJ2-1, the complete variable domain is DAGVTQSPTHLIKTRGQQVTLRCSPKSGHDTVSWYQQALGQGPQFIFQYYEEEERQRGNFPDRFSGHQFPNYSSELNVNALLLGDSALYLCASSLRGRNNEQFFGPGTRLTVL.

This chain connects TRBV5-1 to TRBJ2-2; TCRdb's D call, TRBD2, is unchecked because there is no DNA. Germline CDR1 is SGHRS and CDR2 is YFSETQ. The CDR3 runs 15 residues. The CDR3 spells CASSRREGDTGELFF.

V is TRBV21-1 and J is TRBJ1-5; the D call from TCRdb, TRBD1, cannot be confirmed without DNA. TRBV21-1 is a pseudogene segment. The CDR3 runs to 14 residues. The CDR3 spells CASSSQGFAQPQHF.

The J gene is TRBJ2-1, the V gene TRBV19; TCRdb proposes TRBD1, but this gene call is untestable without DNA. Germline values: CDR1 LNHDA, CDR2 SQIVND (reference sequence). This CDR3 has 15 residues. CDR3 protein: CASDTGFSSYNEQFF.

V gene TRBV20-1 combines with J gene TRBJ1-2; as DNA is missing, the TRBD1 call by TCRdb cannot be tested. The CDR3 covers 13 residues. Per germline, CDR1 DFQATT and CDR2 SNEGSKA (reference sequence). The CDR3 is CSATNRENAGYTF.

CDR3: CAISGQSPQETQYF. The gene calls are TRBV10-3 and TRBJ2-5. This CDR3 contains 14 residues. The germline CDR1 and CDR2 sequences are ENHRY and SYGVKD.

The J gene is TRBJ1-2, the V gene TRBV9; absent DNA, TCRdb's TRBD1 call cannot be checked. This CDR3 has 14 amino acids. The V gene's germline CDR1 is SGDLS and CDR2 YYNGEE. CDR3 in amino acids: CASSPQGGHYGYTF.

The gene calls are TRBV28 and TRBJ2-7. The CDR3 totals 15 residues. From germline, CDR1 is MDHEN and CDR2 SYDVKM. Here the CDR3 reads CASSTSTTSSYEQYF. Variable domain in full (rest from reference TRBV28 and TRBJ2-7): DVKVTQSSRYLVKRTGEKVFLECVQDMDHENMFWYRQDPGLGLRLIYFSYDVKMKEKGDIPEGYSVSREKKERFSLILESASTNQTSMYLCASSTSTTSSYEQYFGPGTRLTVT.

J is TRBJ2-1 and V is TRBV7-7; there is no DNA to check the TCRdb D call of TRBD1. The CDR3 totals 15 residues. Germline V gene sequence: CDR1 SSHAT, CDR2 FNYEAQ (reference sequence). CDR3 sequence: CASSSTGTGGNEQFF.

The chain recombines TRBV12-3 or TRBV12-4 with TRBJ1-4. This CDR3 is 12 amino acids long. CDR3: CASGQSEEKLFF.

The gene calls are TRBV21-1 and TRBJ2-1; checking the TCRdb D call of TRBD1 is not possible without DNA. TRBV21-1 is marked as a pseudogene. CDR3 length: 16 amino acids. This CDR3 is CASSKGAGRINNEQFF.

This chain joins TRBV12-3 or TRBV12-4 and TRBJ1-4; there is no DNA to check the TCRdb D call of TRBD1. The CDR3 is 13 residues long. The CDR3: CATTPLRGEKLFF.

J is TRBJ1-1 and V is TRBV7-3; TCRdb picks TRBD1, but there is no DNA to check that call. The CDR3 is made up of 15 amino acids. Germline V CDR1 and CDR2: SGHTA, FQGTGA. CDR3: CASSPQGGWNTEAFF.

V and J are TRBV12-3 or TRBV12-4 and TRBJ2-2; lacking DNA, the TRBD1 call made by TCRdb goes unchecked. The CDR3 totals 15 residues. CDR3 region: CASSEKDKGAGELFF.

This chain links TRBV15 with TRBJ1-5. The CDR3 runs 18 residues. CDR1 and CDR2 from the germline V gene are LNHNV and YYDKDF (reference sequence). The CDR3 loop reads CATSRGSITENSNQPQHF.

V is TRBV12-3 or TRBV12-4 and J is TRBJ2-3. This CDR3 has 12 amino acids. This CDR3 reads CASTANQRTQYF.

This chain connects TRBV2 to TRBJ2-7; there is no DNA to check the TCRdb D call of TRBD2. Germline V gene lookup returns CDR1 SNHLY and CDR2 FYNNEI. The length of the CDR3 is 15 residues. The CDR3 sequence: CASRAGTSGIYEQYF.

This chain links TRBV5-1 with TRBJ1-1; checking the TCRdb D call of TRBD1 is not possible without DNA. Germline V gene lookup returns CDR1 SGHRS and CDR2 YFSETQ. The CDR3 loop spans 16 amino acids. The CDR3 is CASSEKQGALNTEAFF.

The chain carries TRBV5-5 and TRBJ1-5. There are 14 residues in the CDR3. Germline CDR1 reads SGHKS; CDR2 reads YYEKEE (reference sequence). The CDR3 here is CASSLAGPRQPQHF.

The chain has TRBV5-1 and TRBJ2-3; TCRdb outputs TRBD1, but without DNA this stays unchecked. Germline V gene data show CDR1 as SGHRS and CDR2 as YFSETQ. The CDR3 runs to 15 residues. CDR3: CASSLVRGSTDTQYF.

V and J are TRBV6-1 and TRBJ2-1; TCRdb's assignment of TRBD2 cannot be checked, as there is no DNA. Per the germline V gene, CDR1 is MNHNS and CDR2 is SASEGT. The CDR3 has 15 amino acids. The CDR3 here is CASSVQGGLYNEQFF.